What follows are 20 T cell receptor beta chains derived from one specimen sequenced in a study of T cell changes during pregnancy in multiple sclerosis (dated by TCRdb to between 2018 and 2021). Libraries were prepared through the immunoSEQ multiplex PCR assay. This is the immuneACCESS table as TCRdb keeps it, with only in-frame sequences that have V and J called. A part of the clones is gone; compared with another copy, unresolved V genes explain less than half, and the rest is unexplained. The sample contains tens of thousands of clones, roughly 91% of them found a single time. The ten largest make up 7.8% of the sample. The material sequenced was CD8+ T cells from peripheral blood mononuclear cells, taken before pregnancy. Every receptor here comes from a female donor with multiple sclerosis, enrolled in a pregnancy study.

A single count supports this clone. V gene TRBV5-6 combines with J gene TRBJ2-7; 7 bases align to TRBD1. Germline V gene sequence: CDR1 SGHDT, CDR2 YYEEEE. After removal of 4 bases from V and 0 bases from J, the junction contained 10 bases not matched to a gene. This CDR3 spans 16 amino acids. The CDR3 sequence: CASSNRDSGSSYEQYF. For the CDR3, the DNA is TGTGCCAGCAGCAATAGGGACAGTGGGAGCTCCTACGAGCAGTACTTC.

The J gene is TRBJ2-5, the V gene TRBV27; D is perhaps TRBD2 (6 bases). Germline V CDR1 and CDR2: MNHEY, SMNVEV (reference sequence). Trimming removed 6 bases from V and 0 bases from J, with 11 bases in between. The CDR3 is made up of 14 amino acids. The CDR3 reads CASSPWGDQETQYF. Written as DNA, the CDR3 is TGTGCCAGCAGCCCGTGGGGGGACCAAGAGACCCAGTACTTC.

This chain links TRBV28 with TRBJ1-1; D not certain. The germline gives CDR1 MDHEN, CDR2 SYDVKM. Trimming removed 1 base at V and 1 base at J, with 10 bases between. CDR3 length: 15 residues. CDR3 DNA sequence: TGTGCCAGCAGTTTATTATCGGGGAGGAACACTGAAGCTTTCTTT. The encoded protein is CASSLLSGRNTEAFF. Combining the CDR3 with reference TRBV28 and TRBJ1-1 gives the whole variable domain DVKVTQSSRYLVKRTGEKVFLECVQDMDHENMFWYRQDPGLGLRLIYFSYDVKMKEKGDIPEGYSVSREKKERFSLILESASTNQTSMYLCASSLLSGRNTEAFFGQGTRLTVV.

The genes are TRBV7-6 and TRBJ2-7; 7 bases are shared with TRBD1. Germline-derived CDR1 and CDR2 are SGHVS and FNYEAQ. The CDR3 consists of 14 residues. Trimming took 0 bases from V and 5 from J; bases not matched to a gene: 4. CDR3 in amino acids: CASSLAMGQNEQYF. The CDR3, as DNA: TGTGCCAGCAGCTTAGCCATGGGACAGAACGAGCAGTACTTC.

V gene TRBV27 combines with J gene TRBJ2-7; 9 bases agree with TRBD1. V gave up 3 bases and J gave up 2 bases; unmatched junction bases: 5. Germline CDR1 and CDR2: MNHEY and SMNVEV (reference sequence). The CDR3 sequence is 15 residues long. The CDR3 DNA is TGTGCCAGCAGTTTCTTGGGACAGGGAACCTACGAGCAGTACTTC. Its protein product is CASSFLGQGTYEQYF.

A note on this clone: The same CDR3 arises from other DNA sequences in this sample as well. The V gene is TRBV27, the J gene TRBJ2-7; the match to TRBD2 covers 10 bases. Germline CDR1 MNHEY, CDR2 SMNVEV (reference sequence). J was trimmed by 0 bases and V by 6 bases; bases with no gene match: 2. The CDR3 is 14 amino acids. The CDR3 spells CASRLAGGSYEQYF. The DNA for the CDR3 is TGTGCCAGCAGATTAGCGGGAGGCTCCTACGAGCAGTACTTC.

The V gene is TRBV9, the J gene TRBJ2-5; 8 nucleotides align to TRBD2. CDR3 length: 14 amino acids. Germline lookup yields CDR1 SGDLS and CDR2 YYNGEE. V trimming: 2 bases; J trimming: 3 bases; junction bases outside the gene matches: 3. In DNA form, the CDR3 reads TGTGCCAGCAGCGTTACTAGCGGAGAAGAGACCCAGTACTTC. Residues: CASSVTSGEETQYF.

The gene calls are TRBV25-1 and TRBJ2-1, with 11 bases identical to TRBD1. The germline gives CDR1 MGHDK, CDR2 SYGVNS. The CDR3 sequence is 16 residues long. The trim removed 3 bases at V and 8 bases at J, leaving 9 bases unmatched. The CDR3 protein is CASSDPRTGGRDEQFF. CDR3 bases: TGTGCCAGCAGTGACCCCAGGACAGGGGGCAGGGATGAGCAGTTCTTC.

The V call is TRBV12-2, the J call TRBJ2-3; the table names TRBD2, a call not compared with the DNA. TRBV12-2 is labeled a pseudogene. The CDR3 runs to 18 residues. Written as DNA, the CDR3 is TGTGCAAGTCGCGGAGCGTGGCAGGGTAGCGGGAGGGTGTCCACGCAGTATTTT. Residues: CASRGAWQGSGRVSTQYF.

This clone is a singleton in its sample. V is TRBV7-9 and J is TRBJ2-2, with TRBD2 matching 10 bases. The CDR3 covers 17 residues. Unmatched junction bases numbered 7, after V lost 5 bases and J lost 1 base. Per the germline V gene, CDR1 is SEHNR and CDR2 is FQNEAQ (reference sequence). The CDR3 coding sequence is TGTGCCAGCAGCCAAGCAACTAGCGGGGTGAACACCGGGGAGCTGTTTTTT. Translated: CASSQATSGVNTGELFF. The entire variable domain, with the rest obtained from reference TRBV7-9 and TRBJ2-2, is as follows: DTGVSQNPRHKITKRGQNVTFRCDPISEHNRLYWYRQTLGQGPEFLTYFQNEAQLEKSRLLSDRFSAERPKGSFSTLEIQRTEQGDSAMYLCASSQATSGVNTGELFFGEGSRLTVL.

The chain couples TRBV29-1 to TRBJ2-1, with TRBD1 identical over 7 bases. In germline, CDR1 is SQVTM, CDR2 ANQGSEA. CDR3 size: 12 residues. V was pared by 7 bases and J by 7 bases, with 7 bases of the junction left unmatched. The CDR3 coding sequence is TGCAGCGCCACGACAGGGAAGAATGAGCAGTTCTTC. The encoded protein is CSATTGKNEQFF.

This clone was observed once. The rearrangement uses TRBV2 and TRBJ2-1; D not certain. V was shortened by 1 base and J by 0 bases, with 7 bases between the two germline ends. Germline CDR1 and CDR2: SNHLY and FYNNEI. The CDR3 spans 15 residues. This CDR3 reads CASSEVALSYNEQFF. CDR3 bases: TGTGCCAGCAGTGAAGTAGCTCTCTCCTACAATGAGCAGTTCTTC. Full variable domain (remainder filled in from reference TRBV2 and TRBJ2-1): EPEVTQTPSHQVTQMGQEVILRCVPISNHLYFYWYRQILGQKVEFLVSFYNNEISEKSEIFDDQFSVERPDGSNFTLKIRSTKLEDSAMYFCASSEVALSYNEQFFGPGTRLTVL.

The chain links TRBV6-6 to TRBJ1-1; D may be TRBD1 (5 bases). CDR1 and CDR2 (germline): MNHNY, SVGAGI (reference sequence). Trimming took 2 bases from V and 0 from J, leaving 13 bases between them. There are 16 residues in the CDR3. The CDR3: CASSYGGVGMNTEAFF. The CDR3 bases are TGTGCCAGCAGTTACGGGGGGGTGGGCATGAACACTGAAGCTTTCTTT.

The chain's CDR3 is CAWSVGQTEGGKLFF. The CDR3, as DNA: TGTGCCTGGAGCGTAGGGCAAACGGAGGGTGGGAAACTGTTTTTT. The chain uses TRBV30 and TRBJ1-4, with no clear D. V dropped 3 bases and J dropped 11 bases, with 22 bases sitting between them. Germline CDR1 is GTSNPN and CDR2 is SVGIG (reference sequence). The CDR3 is 15 amino acids.

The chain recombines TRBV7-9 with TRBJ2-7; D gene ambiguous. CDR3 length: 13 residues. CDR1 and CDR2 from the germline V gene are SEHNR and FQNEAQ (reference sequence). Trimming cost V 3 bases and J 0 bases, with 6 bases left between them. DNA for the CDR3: TGTGCCAGCAGCTTCGACAACTCCTACGAGCAGTACTTC. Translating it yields CASSFDNSYEQYF.

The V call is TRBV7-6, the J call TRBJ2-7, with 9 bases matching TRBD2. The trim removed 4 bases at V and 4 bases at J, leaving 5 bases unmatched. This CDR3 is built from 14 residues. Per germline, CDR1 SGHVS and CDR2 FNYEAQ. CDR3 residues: CASSSGLAPYEQYF. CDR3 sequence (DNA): TGTGCCAGCAGCTCCGGACTAGCGCCTTACGAGCAGTACTTC.

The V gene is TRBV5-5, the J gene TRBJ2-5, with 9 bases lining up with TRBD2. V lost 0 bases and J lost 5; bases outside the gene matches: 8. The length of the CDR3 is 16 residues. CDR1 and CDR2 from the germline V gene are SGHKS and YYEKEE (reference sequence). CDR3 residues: CASSLVAGGPRETQYF. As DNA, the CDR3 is TGTGCCAGCAGCTTGGTCGCGGGAGGGCCCCGGGAGACCCAGTACTTC.

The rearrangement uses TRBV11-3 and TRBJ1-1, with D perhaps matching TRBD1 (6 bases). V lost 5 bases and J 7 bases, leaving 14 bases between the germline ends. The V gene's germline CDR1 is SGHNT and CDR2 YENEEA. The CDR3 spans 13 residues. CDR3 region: CASSGGTGSEAFF. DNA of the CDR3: TGTGCCAGCAGCGGGGGAACAGGGAGTGAAGCTTTCTTT.

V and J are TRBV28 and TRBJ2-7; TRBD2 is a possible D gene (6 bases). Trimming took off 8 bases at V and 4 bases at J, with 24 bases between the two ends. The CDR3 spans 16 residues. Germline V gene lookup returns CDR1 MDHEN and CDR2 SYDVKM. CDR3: CASLPDRREATYEQYF. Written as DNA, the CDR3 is TGTGCCAGCCTACCGGATCGGAGGGAAGCCACTTACGAGCAGTACTTC. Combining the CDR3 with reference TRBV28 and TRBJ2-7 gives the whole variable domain DVKVTQSSRYLVKRTGEKVFLECVQDMDHENMFWYRQDPGLGLRLIYFSYDVKMKEKGDIPEGYSVSREKKERFSLILESASTNQTSMYLCASLPDRREATYEQYFGPGTRLTVT.

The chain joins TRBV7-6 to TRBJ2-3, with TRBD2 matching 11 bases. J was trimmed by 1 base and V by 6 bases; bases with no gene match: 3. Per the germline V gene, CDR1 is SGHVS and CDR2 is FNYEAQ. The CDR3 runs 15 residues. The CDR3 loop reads CASSSGLAGTDTQYF. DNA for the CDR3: TGTGCCAGCAGTTCGGGACTAGCGGGCACAGATACGCAGTATTTT. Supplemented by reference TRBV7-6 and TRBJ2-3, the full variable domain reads GAGVSQSPRYKVTKRGQDVALRCDPISGHVSLYWYRQALGQGPEFLTYFNYEAQQDKSGLPNDRFSAERPEGSISTLTIQRTEQRDSAMYRCASSSGLAGTDTQYFGPGTRLTVL.